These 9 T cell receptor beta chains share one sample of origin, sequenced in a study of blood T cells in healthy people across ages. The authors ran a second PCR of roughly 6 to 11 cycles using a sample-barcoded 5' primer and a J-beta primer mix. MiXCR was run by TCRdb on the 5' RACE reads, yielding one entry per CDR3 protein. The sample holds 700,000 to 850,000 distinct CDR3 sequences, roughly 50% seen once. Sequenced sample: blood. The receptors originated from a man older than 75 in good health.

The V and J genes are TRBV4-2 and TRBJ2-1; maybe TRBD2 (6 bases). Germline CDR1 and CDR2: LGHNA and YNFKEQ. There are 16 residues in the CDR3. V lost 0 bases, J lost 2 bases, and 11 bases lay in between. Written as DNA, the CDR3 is TGTGCCAGCAGCCAAGAGGTTTTAGCGGCCTACAATGAGCAGTTCTTC. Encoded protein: CASSQEVLAAYNEQFF.

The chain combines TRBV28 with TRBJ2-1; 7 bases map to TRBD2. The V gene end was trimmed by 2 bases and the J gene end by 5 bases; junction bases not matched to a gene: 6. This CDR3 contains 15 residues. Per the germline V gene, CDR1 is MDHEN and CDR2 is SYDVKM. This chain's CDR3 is CASSLDAGENNEQFF. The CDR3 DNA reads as TGTGCCAGCAGTTTAGATGCGGGAGAAAACAATGAGCAGTTCTTC.

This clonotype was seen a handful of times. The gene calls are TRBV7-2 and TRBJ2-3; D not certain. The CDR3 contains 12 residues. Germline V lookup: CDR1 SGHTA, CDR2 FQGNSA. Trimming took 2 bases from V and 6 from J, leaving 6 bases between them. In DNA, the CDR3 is TGTGCCAGCAGCTTAATGAGGGATACGCAGTATTTT. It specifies CASSLMRDTQYF.

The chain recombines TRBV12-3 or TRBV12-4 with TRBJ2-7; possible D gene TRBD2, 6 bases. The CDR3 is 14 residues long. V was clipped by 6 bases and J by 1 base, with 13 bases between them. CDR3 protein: CASRPSGLSYEQYF. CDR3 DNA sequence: TGTGCCAGCAGACCAAGCGGACTATCCTACGAGCAGTACTTC.

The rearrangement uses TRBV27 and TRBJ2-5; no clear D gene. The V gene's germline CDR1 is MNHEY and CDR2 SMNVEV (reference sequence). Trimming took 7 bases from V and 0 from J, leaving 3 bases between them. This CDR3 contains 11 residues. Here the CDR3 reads CASNYQETQYF. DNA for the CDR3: TGTGCCAGCAACTACCAAGAGACCCAGTACTTC.

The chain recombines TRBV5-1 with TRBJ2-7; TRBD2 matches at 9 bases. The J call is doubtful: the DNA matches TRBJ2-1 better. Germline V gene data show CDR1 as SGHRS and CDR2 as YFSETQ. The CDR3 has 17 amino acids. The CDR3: CASSLAGSSGTYNEQFF. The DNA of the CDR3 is TGCGCCAGCAGCTTGGCCGGGTCTAGCGGGACCTACAATGAGCAGTTCTTC.

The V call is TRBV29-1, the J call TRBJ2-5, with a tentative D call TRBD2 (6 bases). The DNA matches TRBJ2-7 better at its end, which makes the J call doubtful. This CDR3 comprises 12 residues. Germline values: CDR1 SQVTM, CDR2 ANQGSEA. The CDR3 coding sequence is TGCAGCATGGGGGTTAGCGGCTACGAGCAGTACTTC. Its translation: CSMGVSGYEQYF.

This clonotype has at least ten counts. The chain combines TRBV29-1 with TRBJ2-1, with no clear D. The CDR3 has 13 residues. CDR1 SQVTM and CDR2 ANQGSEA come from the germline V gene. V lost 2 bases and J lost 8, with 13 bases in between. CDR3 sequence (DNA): TGCAGCGTTGAAAGGGCTATGGTCGATGAGCAGTTCTTC. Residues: CSVERAMVDEQFF.

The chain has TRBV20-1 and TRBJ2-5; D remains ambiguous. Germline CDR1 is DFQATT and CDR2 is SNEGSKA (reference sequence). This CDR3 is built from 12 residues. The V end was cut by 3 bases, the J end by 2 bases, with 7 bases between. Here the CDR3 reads CSASSLQETQYF. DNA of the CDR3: TGCAGTGCTAGCTCCTTACAAGAGACCCAGTACTTC.